Shown below are 21 T cell receptor beta chains from a single sample sequenced in a study of regulatory T cells in long-lasting Graves disease (dated by TCRdb to about 2021). Library construction relied on multiplex PCR. Sequencing used an Illumina HiSeq 4000. To build TCR beta libraries, CDR3 regions were amplified by Arm-PCR using iRepertoire HTBI primers. Using fastp at Q25 and MiXCR, TCRdb reprocessed the public reads and kept productive beta chains. Each CDR3 protein appears once, grouped with its most common genes and DNA. This sample lists under 400,000 distinct CDR3 sequences; over 15% were detected once. 30% of the sample rests with the top ten. What this sample's time point label stands for: newly diagnosed GD, antithyroid drugs for less than 3 months. For both TCR sequencing and RNA sequencing, RNA was extracted from PBMCs in TRIzol. The sample was also linked to a second study, of T cells in Graves' hyperthyroidism and ophthalmopathy.

The source material was peripheral blood mononuclear cells (PBMCs), sampled at new diagnosis, from a patient treated with antithyroid drugs. Receptors originate from a man aged 35 to 55 with Graves disease. Donor details come from another sample of the same person, matched by shared clones.

The V gene is TRBV7-3, the J gene TRBJ2-2; D is possibly TRBD1 or TRBD2 (5 bases each). V lost 1 base, J lost 3 bases, and 12 bases lay in between. The CDR3 has 16 amino acids. Germline values: CDR1 SGHTA, CDR2 FQGTGA. The DNA for the CDR3 is TGTGCCAGCAGCTTAAATCCGGGGCTGGACACCGGGGAGCTGTTTTTT. As protein: CASSLNPGLDTGELFF. Using reference TRBV7-3 and TRBJ2-2 for the parts outside the CDR3, the full variable domain is GAGVSQTPSNKVTEKGKYVELRCDPISGHTALYWYRQSLGQGPEFLIYFQGTGAADDSGLPNDRFFAVRPEGSVSTLKIQRTERGDSAVYLCASSLNPGLDTGELFFGEGSRLTVL.

Ten or more counts support this clonotype. V and J are TRBV7-2 and TRBJ2-3; 11 bases match TRBD2. The V gene end was trimmed by 5 bases and the J gene end by 5 bases; junction bases not matched to a gene: 6. The CDR3 extends over 15 amino acids. Germline values: CDR1 SGHTA, CDR2 FQGNSA. CDR3 sequence (DNA): TGTGCCAGCAGCCGTCTAGCGGGGGGTATAGATACGCAGTATTTT. Its protein is CASSRLAGGIDTQYF.

This clonotype has a handful of counts. This chain links TRBV13 with TRBJ1-6, with a possible D match to TRBD1 (5 bases). Germline V gives CDR1 PRHDT, CDR2 FYEKMQ (reference sequence). The CDR3 sequence is 13 residues long. Between the trimmed V and J ends, which lost 6 bases and 7 bases, there was a span of 10 bases. CDR3: CASRTVKNSPLHF. The DNA for the CDR3 is TGTGCCAGCAGGACAGTTAAGAATTCACCCCTCCACTTT.

Many counts were recorded for this clonotype. The chain employs TRBV7-2 and TRBJ2-5; D ambiguous. This CDR3 is built from 12 residues. Trimming took 1 base from V and 7 from J, leaving 7 bases between them. Germline V gene lookup returns CDR1 SGHTA and CDR2 FQGNSA. Written as DNA, the CDR3 is TGTGCCAGCAGCTTAGACATGGGGACCCAGTACTTC. It encodes CASSLDMGTQYF.

The V and J genes are TRBV20-1 and TRBJ2-5, with a possible D match to TRBD2 (7 bases). Germline CDR1 DFQATT, CDR2 SNEGSKA (reference sequence). V was shortened by 7 bases and J by 3 bases, with 18 bases between the two germline ends. This CDR3 region has 14 residues. This CDR3 reads CSVAGGRRKETQYF. As DNA, the CDR3 is TGCAGTGTGGCCGGGGGGCGCCGGAAAGAGACCCAGTACTTC.

This clonotype appeared many times. The rearrangement uses TRBV2 and TRBJ1-3, with D maybe TRBD1 (5 bases). Germline V gives CDR1 SNHLY, CDR2 FYNNEI. The CDR3 extends over 15 amino acids. Trimming pared 2 bases from V and 0 bases from J, leaving 8 bases between. The CDR3 loop reads CASSERGDSGNTIYF. The DNA of the CDR3 is TGTGCCAGCAGTGAAAGGGGTGACTCTGGAAACACCATATATTTT.

This clonotype occurred a few times. The chain is built from TRBV20-1 and TRBJ2-3, with 8 nucleotides matching TRBD2. With V trimmed by 6 bases and J by 0 bases, 5 bases remained unmatched. This CDR3 region has 14 residues. Germline assignment: CDR1 DFQATT and CDR2 SNEGSKA (reference sequence). Here the CDR3 DNA reads TGCAGTGCCGCCGGGGGGGCGAGCACAGATACGCAGTATTTT. Its protein product is CSAAGGASTDTQYF.

This clonotype came up many times. The J gene is TRBJ2-1, the V gene TRBV7-2; maybe TRBD1 (5 bases). The CDR3 extends over 14 amino acids. Germline values: CDR1 SGHTA, CDR2 FQGNSA. The V gene lost 1 base and the J gene lost 8 bases, with 12 bases spanning the gap. CDR3 coding DNA: TGTGCCAGCAGCTTAGTCCCAGGGTGGGATGAGCAGTTCTTC. Translation gives CASSLVPGWDEQFF.

This clonotype was counted at least ten times. The chain recombines TRBV7-2 with TRBJ1-4; no firm D call. The CDR3 totals 13 residues. From germline, CDR1 is SGHTA and CDR2 FQGNSA. V shed 5 bases and J shed 7 bases, with 11 bases lying between them. CDR3 residues: CASSPRLFEKLFF. The CDR3 nucleotides read TGTGCCAGCAGCCCTCGACTGTTTGAAAAACTGTTTTTT.

This clonotype was recorded at least ten times. The J gene is TRBJ2-5, the V gene TRBV15; unclear D gene. With 3 bases removed from V and 5 bases from J, the gap between germline ends came to 13 bases. Germline V gives CDR1 LNHNV, CDR2 YYDKDF (reference sequence). This CDR3 is 14 amino acids long. CDR3 sequence (DNA): TGTGCCACCAGCAGGACCTCCCTTTGGGAGACCCAGTACTTC. It specifies CATSRTSLWETQYF.

In this sample, this clonotype turned up many times. The genes are TRBV6-5 and TRBJ2-7; weak D call: TRBD1 (5 bases). With 1 base removed from V and 6 bases from J, the gap between germline ends came to 10 bases. The CDR3 runs to 13 residues. Per germline, CDR1 MNHEY and CDR2 SVGAGI. CDR3 amino acids: CASSYWRRAEQYF. In DNA form, the CDR3 reads TGTGCCAGCAGTTACTGGCGCAGGGCCGAGCAGTACTTC.

The V gene is TRBV4-1, the J gene TRBJ1-5, with a weak D call TRBD1 (5 bases). Per the germline V gene, CDR1 is MGHRA and CDR2 is YSYEKL. This CDR3 is built from 15 residues. V was clipped by 4 bases and J by 0 bases, with 10 bases between them. This CDR3 reads CASSRDDSSNQPQHF. CDR3 nucleotides: TGCGCCAGCAGCCGGGATGACAGTAGCAATCAGCCCCAGCATTTT.

This clonotype has ten or more counts. The chain carries TRBV18 and TRBJ1-1; 7 nucleotides line up with TRBD1. Trimming at V came to 1 base and at J to 6 bases, leaving 11 bases not matched to a gene. The CDR3 loop spans 16 amino acids. From germline, CDR1 is KGHSH and CDR2 LQKENI. The CDR3 region is CASSPREERGPAEAFF. The CDR3 coding sequence is TGTGCCAGCTCACCACGAGAAGAGAGGGGGCCAGCTGAAGCTTTCTTT.

This clonotype showed up many times. The genes are TRBV12-3 or TRBV12-4 and TRBJ2-2, with D possibly TRBD1 on 5 matching bases. V was pared by 5 bases and J by 0 bases, with 7 bases between. The CDR3 runs to 14 residues. The CDR3 bases are TGTGCCAGCAGTATAGGGGCGAACACCGGGGAGCTGTTTTTT. Residues: CASSIGANTGELFF.

This clonotype was detected many times. The rearrangement joins TRBV6-1 to TRBJ2-7; the match to TRBD1 covers 9 bases. The CDR3 totals 15 residues. J was trimmed by 5 bases and V by 6 bases; bases with no gene match: 11. Germline V gene lookup returns CDR1 MNHNS and CDR2 SASEGT. The CDR3 bases are TGTGCCAGCAGATGGACAGGGGTCGTTGGGAACGAGCAGTACTTC. This codes for CASRWTGVVGNEQYF.

This clonotype was counted ten times or more. This chain uses TRBV7-3 with TRBJ1-1; TRBD1 matches 7 bases. The V gene end was trimmed by 0 bases and the J gene end by 11 bases; junction bases not matched to a gene: 6. The germline gives CDR1 SGHTA, CDR2 FQGTGA. The CDR3 length is 13 residues. The CDR3 nucleotides are TGTGCCAGCAGCTTAACGAGAGGGGGCCCTGCTTTCTTT. This encodes CASSLTRGGPAFF.

A note on this clonotype: With a far larger clone one base away, a read error is the likely cause. The genes are TRBV14 and TRBJ1-1, with D tentatively TRBD1 (5 bases). Germline CDR1 reads SGHDN; CDR2 reads FVKESK. V dropped 5 bases and J dropped 3 bases, with 10 bases sitting between them. The CDR3 extends over 13 amino acids. The CDR3 region is CASSVVGHTEAFF. Here the CDR3 DNA reads TGTGCCAGCAGCGTAGTGGGGCACACTGAAGCTTTCTTT.

This clonotype was counted ten times or more. In nucleotides, the CDR3 is TGTGCCAGCAGACCCGCAAAGGGGACAGGGAGTCAGCAGTATTTT. Its translation is CASRPAKGTGSQQYF. This chain uses TRBV12-3 or TRBV12-4 with TRBJ2-3, with 9 nucleotides matching TRBD1. The V segment lost 6 bases and the J segment 11 bases; nucleotides outside the gene matches: 15. The CDR3 spans 15 residues.

This clonotype came up a few times. V gene TRBV2 combines with J gene TRBJ2-7; tentatively, D is TRBD1 or TRBD2 (5 bases each). V lost 11 bases and J lost 0, with 11 bases in between. This CDR3 contains 12 residues. Germline values: CDR1 SNHLY, CDR2 FYNNEI. This CDR3 reads CAYRDASYEQYF. DNA for the CDR3: TGTGCCTACCGGGACGCCTCCTACGAGCAGTACTTC.

This clonotype occurred a few times. This chain connects TRBV7-6 to TRBJ2-7; the match to TRBD1 covers 7 bases. Germline CDR1 and CDR2: SGHVS and FNYEAQ. The J segment lost 4 bases and the V segment lost 5 bases, leaving 11 bases of the junction unmatched. The CDR3 is 15 amino acids. The CDR3 reads CASSDRQGLNYEQYF. Written as DNA, the CDR3 is TGTGCCAGCAGCGACAGACAGGGCTTAAATTACGAGCAGTACTTC.

This clonotype was recorded at least ten times. The rearrangement links TRBV5-6 to TRBJ1-2; no reliable D call. The CDR3 runs 12 residues. Germline V gene lookup returns CDR1 SGHDT and CDR2 YYEEEE. V dropped 4 bases and J dropped 3 bases, with 7 bases sitting between them. CDR3 sequence reads: CASSEGDYGYTF. Written as DNA, the CDR3 is TGTGCCAGCAGCGAGGGCGACTATGGCTACACCTTC.